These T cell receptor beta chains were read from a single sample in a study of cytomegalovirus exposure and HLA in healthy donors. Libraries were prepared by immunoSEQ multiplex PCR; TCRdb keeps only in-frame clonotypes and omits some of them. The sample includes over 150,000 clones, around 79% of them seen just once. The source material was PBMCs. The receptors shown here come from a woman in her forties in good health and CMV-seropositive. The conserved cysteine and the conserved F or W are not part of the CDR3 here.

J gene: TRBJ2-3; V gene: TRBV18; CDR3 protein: ASSRSGTDTQY
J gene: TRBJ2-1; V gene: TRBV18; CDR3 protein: ASSRYRDRHQGVLYEQF
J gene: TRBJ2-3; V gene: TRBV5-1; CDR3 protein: ASSLREDPTDTQY
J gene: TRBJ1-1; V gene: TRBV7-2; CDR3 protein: ASSLDGGVNTEAF
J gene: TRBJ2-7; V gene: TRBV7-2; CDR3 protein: ASSFGLDAHEQY
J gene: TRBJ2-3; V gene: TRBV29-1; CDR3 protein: SVGGTGTTDTQY
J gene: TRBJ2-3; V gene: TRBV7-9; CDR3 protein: ASSPGLAGDTDTQY
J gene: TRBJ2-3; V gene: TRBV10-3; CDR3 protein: AISESTSGGVTHTQY
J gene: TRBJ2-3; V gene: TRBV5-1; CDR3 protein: ASSRGLDTDTQY
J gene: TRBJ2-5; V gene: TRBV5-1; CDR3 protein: ASSLELAVQETQY
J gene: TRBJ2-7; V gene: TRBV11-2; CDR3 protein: ASSPREAGGSYEQY
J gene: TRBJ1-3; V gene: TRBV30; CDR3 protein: AWSEGAGNTIY
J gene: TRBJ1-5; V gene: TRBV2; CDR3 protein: ASEGTGGAGNQPQH
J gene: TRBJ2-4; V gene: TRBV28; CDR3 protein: ASGRTANNIQY
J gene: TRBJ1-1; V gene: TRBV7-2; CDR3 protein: ASSLEGTAMAEAF
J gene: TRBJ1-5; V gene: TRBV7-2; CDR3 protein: ASSSGGHQPQH
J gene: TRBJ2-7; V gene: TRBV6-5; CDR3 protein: ASRAVTGPYEQY
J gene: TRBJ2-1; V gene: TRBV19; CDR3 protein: ASSIDVANEQF
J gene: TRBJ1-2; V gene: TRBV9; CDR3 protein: ASSNQGADYGYT
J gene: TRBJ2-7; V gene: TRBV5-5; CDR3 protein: ASSFPGIPYEQY
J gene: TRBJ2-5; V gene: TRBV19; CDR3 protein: ASSKRQGEETQY
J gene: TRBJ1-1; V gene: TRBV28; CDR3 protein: ASSLRTANTEAF
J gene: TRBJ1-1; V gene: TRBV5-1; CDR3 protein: ASGRQGVEDTEAF
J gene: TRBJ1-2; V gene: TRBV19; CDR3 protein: ASSPTGPSNYGYT
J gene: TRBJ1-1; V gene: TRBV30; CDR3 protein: AWSVDRNTEAF
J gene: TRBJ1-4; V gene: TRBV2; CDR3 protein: ASSARSPGTNEKLF
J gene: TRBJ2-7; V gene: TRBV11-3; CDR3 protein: ASSLGDNSYEQY
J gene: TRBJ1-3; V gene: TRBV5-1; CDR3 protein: ASSPTPSVDSGNTIY
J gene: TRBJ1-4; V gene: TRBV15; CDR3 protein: ATSPMRWDRGQATNEKLF
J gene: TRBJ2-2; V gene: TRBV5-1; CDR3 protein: ASSFSGGGTGELF
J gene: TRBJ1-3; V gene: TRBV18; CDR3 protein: ASSPRQVYSGNTIY
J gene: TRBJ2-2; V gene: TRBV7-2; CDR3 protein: ASNPQVPGELF
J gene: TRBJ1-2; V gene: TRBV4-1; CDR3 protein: ASSQEGGSRNYGYT
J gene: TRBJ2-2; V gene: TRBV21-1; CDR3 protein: ASSLNRDTANTGELF
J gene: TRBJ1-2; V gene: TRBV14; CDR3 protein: ASSQLGRETNYGYT
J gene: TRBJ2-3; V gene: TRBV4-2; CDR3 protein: ASSQNPVRSGRSTDTQY
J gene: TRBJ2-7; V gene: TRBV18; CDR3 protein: ASSPQGEGEQY
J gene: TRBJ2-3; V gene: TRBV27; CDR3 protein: ASSLNRGDTQY
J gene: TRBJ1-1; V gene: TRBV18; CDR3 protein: ASSPLGGTEAF
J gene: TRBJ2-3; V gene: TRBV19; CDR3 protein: ASSIGGLGGTDTQY
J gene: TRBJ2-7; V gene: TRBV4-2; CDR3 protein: ASSPQSLLARGAEQY
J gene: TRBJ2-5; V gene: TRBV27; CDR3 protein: ASSWASGNQETQY
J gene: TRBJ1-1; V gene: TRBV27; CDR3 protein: ASSLDRGRNTEAF
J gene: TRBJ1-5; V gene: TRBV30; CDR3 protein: AWSATPGDQPQH
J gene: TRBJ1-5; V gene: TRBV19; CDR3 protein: ASKPGINQPQH
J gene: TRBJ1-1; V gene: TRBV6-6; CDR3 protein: ASSPTHPNTEAF
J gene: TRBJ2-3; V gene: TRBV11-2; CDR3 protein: ASSKRLTDTQY
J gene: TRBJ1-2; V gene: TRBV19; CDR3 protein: ASRRGTFYGYT